This TCR beta chain was captured by sequencing in a study of blood T cell repertoires in COVID-19 (dated by TCRdb to between 2020 and 2021). Turning to the overall study: The collaborator samples originated in the United States, Italy and Spain and spanned the acute and convalescent phases of COVID-19. The material from the prospective study consisted of cDNA or gDNA derived from T cells, B-cell-depleted T cells, or PBMCs. Deeply sampled blood TCRbeta repertoires from subjects exposed to, actively infected with, or recovered from COVID-19 were included in the dataset. The repertoires were made available in a free public database intended to serve as a resource for research on the immune response to SARS-CoV-2. Samples came from the ongoing ImmuneRACE study (first 160 participants) plus 1,254 subjects from 6 global collaborators. The sample metadata nearly always contained a de-identified subject ID, COVID-19 status, age in years and sex. Where HLA class I and class II types were available, the types were taken from metadata supplied by the sample provider, not from assay-based typing.

The CDR3 has 15 amino acids, counting the end cysteine and phenylalanine. CDR3 DNA is the only sequence kept; it has 45 bases, read in frame from the first base. According to the germline V gene, CDR1 reads KGHSH and CDR2 reads LQKENI. V was cut back by 6 bases and J by 0 bases, leaving a gap of 11 bases between them. TCRbeta CDR3 regions were amplified from genomic DNA by means of the immunoSEQ Assay, a bias-controlled multiplex PCR. On the authors' methods: Nucleated cell counts per sample were estimated from amplification of reference gene primers within the assay. Sequence reads were collapsed and filtered to measure the absolute abundance of every unique TCRbeta CDR3 rearrangement. Productive Simpson clonality was computed per sample as the square root of Simpson's diversity index over productive rearrangements. This is the immuneACCESS table as TCRdb keeps it, with only in-frame sequences that have V and J called. A part of the clones is gone; compared with another copy, unresolved V genes explain less than half, and the rest is unexplained. For V, J and clone size, that table is used; D and trimming come from the DNA. The sample table lists fewer than 150,000 clones, 70% to 90% of them with a count of one. Together, the top ten hold 0.7% to 0.9% of the sample.

The research as a whole found: How much clinical and demographic metadata was included differed by source and by participant, and the metadata was provided uncurated.

Whole blood was collected in K2EDTA tubes by collaborating institutions according to the institutions' own protocols. For TCRbeta analysis, collaborator samples were shipped as frozen whole blood, as isolated PBMCs, or as DNA extracted from either sample type. About this clone itself: This receptor's antigen is unknown. No much larger clone exists at a distance of one base, and base qualities are not known.

The sample taken for sequencing was peripheral blood. The rearrangement combines TRBV18 with TRBJ2-2; perhaps TRBD2 is the D gene, with 5 bases matching. The TCR sequence derives from a woman aged 50 to 60 with active or convalescent COVID-19. The CDR3 loop reads CASSPRAANTGELFF. The nucleotide sequence is TGTGCCAGCTCCCCGAGGGCGGCGAACACCGGGGAGCTGTTTTTT.